This T cell receptor beta chain was recorded in a study of Ad26.COV2.S vaccination and SARS-CoV-2 variants. On the study more broadly: Once, or twice with 56 days between doses, Ad26.COV2.S was given intramuscularly. The study's findings and limits: The study found similar non-spike TCR breadth in vaccine and placebo recipients.

About this clone: Its specificity is not known.

The assay was immunoSEQ multiplex PCR, and TCRdb's table has in-frame clones only and misses some. This sample yields 380,000 or so clones, of which 88% are seen a single time; approximately 5.9% belongs to the top ten. The sample's treatment: roughly 19 received Ad26.COV2.S at low or high dose, single or two shots; about 5 received placebo; per-sample allocation not given. Material that was analyzed had been drawn on day 63 after the first vaccine or placebo injection. An adult aged 18-55 years in Boston served as the donor. This TCR came from a person between 18 and 59 years old who received the Ad26.COV2.S COVID-19 vaccine or a placebo. Here the sequenced sample was peripheral blood, taken in a trial of Ad26.COV2.S vaccine versus placebo.

CDR3 DNA: TGTGCCAGCAGCTTAAATCAGGCGGGGGACTATGGCTACACCTTC. Protein: CASSLNQAGDYGYTF. The rearrangement links TRBV7-9 to TRBJ1-2, with a tentative D call TRBD1 (5 bases). V gave up 2 bases and J gave up 3 bases, with 13 bases separating them. From germline, CDR1 is SEHNR and CDR2 FQNEAQ (reference sequence). The CDR3 length is 15 residues.